These 9 T cell receptor beta chains share one sample of origin, sequenced in a study of T cell responses to AZD1222 COVID-19 vaccine. Assay used: immunoSEQ multiplex PCR; TCRdb lists only in-frame clones, some missing. The profile covers about 84,000 clones, with roughly 85% appearing a single time and 1.5% taken by the ten largest. The sequencing used peripheral blood, collected on day 0 of AZD1222 vaccination. Receptor source: an adult in good health.

The chain joins TRBV5-7 to TRBJ2-2, with 8 bases identical to TRBD1. TRBV5-7 is given ORF status, its function remaining uncertain. The CDR3 is 15 amino acids. V dropped 2 bases and J dropped 8; count of bases not matched to a gene: 8. The CDR3 sequence: CASSFCGQGAGELFF. The DNA for the CDR3 is TGTGCCAGCAGCTTCTGTGGACAGGGCGCAGGGGAGCTGTTTTTT.

The chain couples TRBV5-1 to TRBJ2-2, with D possibly being TRBD1 (7 bases). Trimming shortened V by 0 bases and J by 3 bases, and 12 bases separated the two germline ends. The CDR3 spans 16 residues. Germline V gene data show CDR1 as SGHRS and CDR2 as YFSETQ. The DNA of the CDR3 is TGCGCCAGCAGCTTGGGTGACAGGGAGGACACCGGGGAGCTGTTTTTT. This sequence encodes CASSLGDREDTGELFF.

The J gene is TRBJ1-5, the V gene TRBV7-2; unclear D gene. Germline CDR1 SGHTA, CDR2 FQGNSA. The CDR3 covers 15 residues. V was cut by 2 bases and J by 3 bases, with 11 bases left in between. As DNA, the CDR3 is TGTGCCAGCAGCTTACAGAACAGCCCCAATCAGCCCCAGCATTTT. Translating it yields CASSLQNSPNQPQHF. Full variable domain (rest looked up from reference TRBV7-2 and TRBJ1-5): GAGVSQSPSNKVTEKGKDVELRCDPISGHTALYWYRQSLGQGLEFLIYFQGNSAPDKSGLPSDRFSAERTGGSVSTLTIQRTQQEDSAVYLCASSLQNSPNQPQHFGDGTRLSIL.

The sample holds one count of this clone. The chain employs TRBV9 and TRBJ2-5; TRBD1 aligns across 10 bases. The CDR3 loop spans 16 amino acids. Trimming cost V 0 bases and J 4 bases; bases outside gene matches: 6. Germline CDR1 is SGDLS and CDR2 is YYNGEE. The CDR3 region is CASSVARTGGIETQYF. The DNA of the CDR3 is TGTGCCAGCAGCGTAGCCCGGACAGGGGGGATAGAGACCCAGTACTTC.

In its sample, this clone was seen a few times. This rearrangement joins TRBV5-5 to TRBJ1-2; possibly TRBD1 for D (5 bases). The CDR3 consists of 15 residues. CDR1 SGHKS and CDR2 YYEKEE come from the germline V gene (reference sequence). Trimming removed 0 bases from V and 1 base from J, with 10 bases in between. CDR3 protein: CASSLGAGINYGYTF. CDR3 bases: TGTGCCAGCAGCTTGGGGGCAGGGATTAACTATGGCTACACCTTC. The entire variable domain, with the rest obtained from reference TRBV5-5 and TRBJ1-2, is as follows: DAGVTQSPTHLIKTRGQQVTLRCSPISGHKSVSWYQQVLGQGPQFIFQYYEKEERGRGNFPDRFSARQFPNYSSELNVNALLLGDSALYLCASSLGAGINYGYTFGSGTRLTVV.

This sequence joins TRBV7-8 and TRBJ2-1; TRBD2 matches 15 bases. Looked up from germline, CDR1 is SGHVS and CDR2 is FQNEAQ. V trimming: 2 bases; J trimming: 9 bases; junction bases outside the gene matches: 11. The CDR3 is made up of 18 amino acids. The CDR3 is CASSLLAGLAGGRPEQFF. As DNA, the CDR3 is TGTGCCAGCAGCTTACTGGCCGGACTAGCGGGAGGGCGTCCTGAGCAGTTCTTC.

The V and J genes are TRBV19 and TRBJ1-2, with TRBD1 matching over 7 bases. The V gene end was trimmed by 5 bases and the J gene end by 8 bases; junction bases not matched to a gene: 8. This CDR3 is built from 13 residues. Per germline, CDR1 LNHDA and CDR2 SQIVND (reference sequence). The CDR3 spells CASSDTGEGGYTF. The CDR3 region has the DNA TGTGCCAGTAGTGACACAGGGGAAGGCGGCTACACCTTC.

V usage is TRBV7-8 and J usage is TRBJ2-5, with D tentatively TRBD2 (5 bases). The CDR3 sequence is 14 residues long. The germline V gene encodes CDR1 SGHVS and CDR2 FQNEAQ. Trimming pared 5 bases from V and 5 bases from J, leaving 15 bases between. The CDR3 DNA follows: TGTGCCAGCAGCCCAATTCCTAGGGAGGAGACCCAGTACTTC. It encodes CASSPIPREETQYF.

This clone appeared once. This chain connects TRBV3-1 (or the pseudogene TRBV3-2) to TRBJ2-6, with TRBD2 identical over 7 bases. CDR3 size: 20 residues. Germline V lookup: CDR1 LGHDT, CDR2 YNNKEL (reference sequence). V lost 2 bases to trimming and J lost 0 bases; unmatched junction nucleotides: 13. Here the CDR3 reads CASSQPLAPALSSGANVLTF. The CDR3 nucleotides are TGTGCCAGCAGCCAACCACTAGCGCCAGCTCTGAGCTCTGGGGCCAACGTCCTGACTTTC.